Shown below are 11 T cell receptor beta chains from a single sample sequenced in a study of shared clonotypes between healthy human individuals. The table came from immunoSEQ multiplex PCR; TCRdb's copy has only in-frame clones and leaves some out. The sample shows 550,000 to 800,000 clones, approximately 79% of them seen only once. Material for sequencing was memory CD4+ T cells sorted from blood. Sample subset: CD45RA-negative fraction. The receptors originated from a woman aged 25 to 45 in good health.

The chain couples TRBV5-1 to TRBJ2-1; perhaps TRBD2 as D (5 bases). The length of the CDR3 is 13 residues. CDR1 SGHRS and CDR2 YFSETQ come from the germline V gene. V dropped 4 bases and J dropped 9 bases, with 14 bases sitting between them. The CDR3 DNA reads TGCGCCAGCAGCGAGACGGCGGCGGGTGAGCAGTTCTTC. It translates to CASSETAAGEQFF.

This clone was seen just once. V usage is TRBV5-6 and J usage is TRBJ2-2; 7 bases are shared with TRBD1. Germline V gene data show CDR1 as SGHDT and CDR2 as YYEEEE. V was pared by 4 bases and J by 6 bases, with 3 bases of the junction left unmatched. This CDR3 region has 13 residues. CDR3 sequence (DNA): TGTGCCAGCAGCATTGGGACAGCCGGGGAGCTGTTTTTT. Its protein product is CASSIGTAGELFF.

This clone was observed many times. The chain combines TRBV21-1 with TRBJ2-7; the table's D call, TRBD1, has no DNA check behind it. TRBV21-1 counts as a pseudogene. The CDR3 is 15 residues long. DNA of the CDR3: TGTGCCAGCAGCATCTCGGGACAGGGGAGGTACGAGCAGTACTTC. It codes for CASSISGQGRYEQYF.

The chain uses TRBV7-2 and TRBJ2-5; 8 positions match TRBD2. The CDR3 is 15 residues long. Trimming at V came to 3 bases and at J to 3 bases, leaving 6 bases not matched to a gene. CDR1 and CDR2 (germline): SGHTA, FQGNSA. The CDR3 here is CASSLGGRREETQYF. CDR3 DNA sequence: TGTGCCAGCAGCTTGGGCGGGAGGAGGGAAGAGACCCAGTACTTC.

V gene TRBV10-2 combines with J gene TRBJ1-5; D is unresolved. Germline V gives CDR1 WSHSY, CDR2 SAAADI. Trimming took 5 bases from V and 0 from J, leaving 8 bases between them. The CDR3 is made up of 14 amino acids. The CDR3 coding sequence is TGCGCCAGCAGTCAAACAGATAGCAATCAGCCCCAGCATTTT. Amino acid sequence: CASSQTDSNQPQHF.

The chain couples TRBV9 to TRBJ1-2; D may be TRBD1 (5 bases). Looked up from germline, CDR1 is SGDLS and CDR2 is YYNGEE. Trimming stripped 0 bases from V and 2 bases from J, with 11 bases between. This CDR3 is built from 15 residues. The CDR3 region is CASSVAHGGNYGYTF. The CDR3 DNA reads TGTGCCAGCAGCGTAGCTCACGGGGGGAACTATGGCTACACCTTC. Variable domain in full (rest from reference TRBV9 and TRBJ1-2): DSGVTQTPKHLITATGQRVTLRCSPRSGDLSVYWYQQSLDQGLQFLIQYYNGEERAKGNILERFSAQQFPDLHSELNLSSLELGDSALYFCASSVAHGGNYGYTFGSGTRLTVV.

V is TRBV2 and J is TRBJ2-5, with D maybe TRBD2 (5 bases). V was clipped by 2 bases and J by 5 bases, with 15 bases between them. The germline CDR1 and CDR2 sequences are SNHLY and FYNNEI. The CDR3 length is 15 residues. DNA of the CDR3: TGTGCCAGCAGTGAACTCGGGGATTTAAGGGAGACCCAGTACTTC. Protein: CASSELGDLRETQYF.

The chain employs TRBV25-1 and TRBJ2-7; D is unresolved. CDR3 length: 13 residues. Germline V gene data show CDR1 as MGHDK and CDR2 as SYGVNS. Trimming cost V 3 bases and J 2 bases, with 8 bases left between them. For the CDR3, the DNA is TGTGCCAGCAGTGATTCCAGCACCTACGAGCAGTACTTC. Encoded protein: CASSDSSTYEQYF.

This chain joins TRBV7-3 and TRBJ2-1, with 14 positions matching TRBD2. The J segment lost 9 bases and the V segment lost 2 bases, leaving 9 bases of the junction unmatched. The CDR3 runs to 17 residues. Germline V gives CDR1 SGHTA, CDR2 FQGTGA. The CDR3 sequence is CASSLGGTSGRLGEQFF. The CDR3 region has the DNA TGTGCCAGCAGCTTAGGCGGGACTAGCGGGAGATTAGGTGAGCAGTTCTTC.

The CDR3 DNA reads as TGTGCCAGCAGTTACGGGGGCGAGCAGTACTTC. Its protein product is CASSYGGEQYF. This chain connects TRBV6-5 to TRBJ2-5, with D perhaps being TRBD1 or TRBD2 (5 bases each). The DNA end favors TRBJ2-7, so the J call may be wrong. CDR1 MNHEY and CDR2 SVGAGI come from the germline V gene. CDR3 size: 11 residues.

The rearrangement uses TRBV4-1 and TRBJ2-7, with D perhaps TRBD2 (6 bases). Per germline, CDR1 MGHRA and CDR2 YSYEKL. Deletions cut 4 bases from V and 1 base from J, with 14 bases between. This CDR3 spans 15 amino acids. In DNA, the CDR3 is TGCGCCAGCAGCCTCGGGACTCCTTATTCCTACGAGCAGTACTTC. It is translated as CASSLGTPYSYEQYF.